This TCR beta chain was captured by sequencing in a study of shared clonotypes between healthy human individuals. Sequencing was performed with immunoSEQ multiplex PCR; in TCRdb, only in-frame clones are kept and a portion is missing. The data contain 950,000 to 1,300,000 clones, about 75% of them singletons. The CDR3 sequence is 14 residues long. CDR1 and CDR2 from the germline V gene are SGHTA and FQGNSA. Deletions cut 1 base from V and 2 bases from J, with 8 bases between. The rearrangement uses TRBV7-2 and TRBJ1-2; D is ambiguous. The TCR comes from a man aged 18 to 35 in good health. The specimen sequenced was memory CD4+ T cells sorted from blood. The subset: CD45RA-negative fraction. CDR3 sequence: CASSLGWENYGYTF. CDR3 coding DNA: TGTGCCAGCAGCTTAGGGTGGGAAAACTATGGCTACACCTTC.